The sequence of this T cell receptor beta chain was determined in a study of Graves' ophthalmopathy and Graves' hyperthyroidism. This clonotype was seen many times. RNA transcripts were the template, and TCR beta CDR3 regions were amplified from them. Investigators did first-round RT-PCR with HTBI primers, then second-round multiplex PCR. TCRdb re-called the multiplex PCR reads through MiXCR, storing one row per CDR3 protein. The sample lists about 370,000 distinct CDR3 sequences, about 18% occurring once. Trimming removed 5 bases at V and 1 base at J, with 14 bases between. Germline CDR1 is SQVTM and CDR2 is ANQGSEA. The CDR3 has 14 amino acids.

The J gene is TRBJ1-1, the V gene TRBV29-1, with D maybe TRBD1 (5 bases). The source material was peripheral blood. This receptor was obtained from a woman aged 18-29 years with Graves' ophthalmopathy. The CDR3 region is CSVLLVGGNTEAFF. The CDR3 region has the DNA TGCAGCGTTCTTCTAGTGGGGGGGAACACTGAAGCTTTCTTT.